A selection of T cell receptor beta chains follows, all from one sample in a study of T cell responses to AZD1222 COVID-19 vaccine. Data came from immunoSEQ multiplex PCR; TCRdb stores just in-frame clones and leaves some out. The sample lists 200,000 or so clones; 80% to 95% were seen once. The sequences come from peripheral blood, collected on day 0 of AZD1222 vaccination. The receptors come from an adult in good health. Both conserved end residues are part of each CDR3. A D gene is named only where the DNA matches it firmly. Expanded clones are given a class, and other clones once, few, many or no size at all.

D gene	V gene	CDR3 length	J gene	clone size	CDR3 DNA	CDR3 protein
NA	TRBV28	15	TRBJ1-1	NA	TGTGCCAGCAGTTTTACTCCAGCAAGAAACACTGAAGCTTTCTTT	CASSFTPARNTEAFF
NA	TRBV14	15	TRBJ1-1	NA	TGTGCCAGCAGCCCCGCCGTGGCGGCTCACACTGAAGCTTTCTTT	CASSPAVAAHTEAFF
NA	TRBV11-2	17	TRBJ1-4	NA	TGTGCCAGCAGCCCCATCAGGGGAAGGGACTGGAGCGAAAAACTGTTTTTT	CASSPIRGRDWSEKLFF
NA	TRBV10-3	15	TRBJ1-1	NA	TGTGCCATCAGTGACCGAGGGGGATTGAACACTGAAGCTTTCTTT	CAISDRGGLNTEAFF
NA	TRBV29-1	12	TRBJ2-2	NA	TGCAGCGTTGAAGGCTACACCGGGGAGCTGTTTTTT	CSVEGYTGELFF
NA	TRBV28	12	TRBJ2-5	NA	TGTGCCAGCAGTTTTCAGCAAGAGACCCAGTACTTC	CASSFQQETQYF
NA	TRBV7-2	14	TRBJ1-2	NA	TGTGCCAGCAGCTTAGTATCATCGGGCTATGGCTACACCTTC	CASSLVSSGYGYTF
NA	TRBV6-5	14	TRBJ2-5	NA	TGTGCCAGCACCTCTGGGGGGAGGGGGGAGACCCAGTACTTC	CASTSGGRGETQYF
TRBD1	TRBV5-5	14	TRBJ1-2	NA	TGTGCCAGCAGCGAACGGACAGGGCCTTATGGCTACACCTTC	CASSERTGPYGYTF
NA	TRBV6-5	14	TRBJ1-3	NA	TGTGCCAGCAGGCCGACAACTTCTGGAAACACCATATATTTT	CASRPTTSGNTIYF
NA	TRBV19	14	TRBJ1-1	NA	TGTGCCAGTAGCCCGGGTGATTCAAACACTGAAGCTTTCTTT	CASSPGDSNTEAFF
NA	TRBV7-9	14	TRBJ2-2	NA	TGTGCCAGCAGCTTATCGGGGGCTACCGGGGAGCTGTTTTTT	CASSLSGATGELFF
NA	TRBV12-3/TRBV12-4	12	TRBJ2-5	NA	TGTGCCAGCAGCCAACGAGGGGAGACCCAGTACTTC	CASSQRGETQYF
NA	TRBV2	14	TRBJ1-2	once	TGTGCCAGCAGTGAAGGAGCTCCGTGGTATGGCTACACCTTC	CASSEGAPWYGYTF
NA	TRBV5-1	17	TRBJ1-5	NA	TGCGCCAGCAGCCGGGAGGAAGGGGCGCAGGGCAATCAGCCCCAGCATTTT	CASSREEGAQGNQPQHF
TRBD1	TRBV19	16	TRBJ1-2	NA	TGTGCCAGTAGTACCGCATGGACAGGACCCAACTATGGCTACACCTTC	CASSTAWTGPNYGYTF
NA	TRBV19	12	TRBJ1-3	NA	TGTGCCAGCTGGGACACTGGAAACACCATATATTTT	CASWDTGNTIYF
NA	TRBV10-3	13	TRBJ1-1	NA	TGTGCCATAATCAGCCGGGGAAACACTGAAGCTTTCTTT	CAIISRGNTEAFF
NA	TRBV7-2	12	TRBJ1-3	once	TGTGCCAGCAGTTACTCTGGAAACACCATATATTTT	CASSYSGNTIYF
TRBD1	TRBV5-1	13	TRBJ2-1	NA	TGCGCCAGCAGCCCGGGACAGGGGAATGAGCAGTTCTTC	CASSPGQGNEQFF
NA	TRBV3-1/TRBV3-2	15	TRBJ1-1	NA	TGTGCCAGCAGACTAACAGGGTTAGGGTCCACTGAAGCTTTCTTT	CASRLTGLGSTEAFF
TRBD1	TRBV27	16	TRBJ1-2	NA	TGTGCCAGCACCCCGGCCGGGACAGGCTTTAACTATGGCTACACCTTC	CASTPAGTGFNYGYTF
TRBD1	TRBV2	17	TRBJ2-6	NA	TGTGCCAGCAGTAAGGGGGACAGGCACTCTGGGGCCAACGTCCTGACTTTC	CASSKGDRHSGANVLTF
NA	TRBV6-5	14	TRBJ2-2	NA	TGTGCCAGCAGTCCGCAGGGAGGAACCGGGGAGCTGTTTTTT	CASSPQGGTGELFF
NA	TRBV19	12	TRBJ1-1	NA	TGTGCCAGTAGACCCGGGGGGACTGAAGCTTTCTTT	CASRPGGTEAFF
NA	TRBV4-3	14	TRBJ1-1	NA	TGCGCCAGCAGCAATTGGCAGGGAGGCACTGAAGCTTTCTTT	CASSNWQGGTEAFF
NA	TRBV27	15	TRBJ1-1	NA	TGTGCCAGCAGTCCTCGGGGACGCATGGGAACTGAAGCTTTCTTT	CASSPRGRMGTEAFF
TRBD1	TRBV7-9	14	TRBJ1-2	NA	TGTGCCAGCAGCTTAGCTGGGACAGGCTATGGCTACACCTTC	CASSLAGTGYGYTF
TRBD1	TRBV10-1	12	TRBJ2-7	NA	TGCGCCAGCAAGGGGGACAGTTACGAGCAGTACTTC	CASKGDSYEQYF
NA	TRBV6-5	15	TRBJ2-1	NA	TGTGCCAGCAGGCTAGCAATTGAAGCCTACAATGAGCAGTTCTTC	CASRLAIEAYNEQFF
NA	TRBV4-1	15	TRBJ1-5	NA	TGCGCCAGCAGCAGATACAGGGATAGCAATCAGCCCCAGCATTTT	CASSRYRDSNQPQHF
NA	TRBV2	12	TRBJ2-5	NA	TGTGCCAGCAGGAGTCTTAGCGAGACCCAGTACTTC	CASRSLSETQYF
NA	TRBV12-3/TRBV12-4	13	TRBJ1-2	NA	TGTGCCAGCAGTTTAGGACAGTTCTATGGCTACACCTTC	CASSLGQFYGYTF
TRBD1	TRBV5-8	14	TRBJ1-3	NA	TGTGCCAGCAGCCGCAGGGGGCACGGAAACACCATATATTTT	CASSRRGHGNTIYF
TRBD2	TRBV7-2	15	TRBJ2-7	NA	TGTGCCAGCAGCTTAGGACTAGCGGTGATCTACGAGCAGTACTTC	CASSLGLAVIYEQYF
TRBD2	TRBV27	16	TRBJ2-3	NA	TGTGCCAGCAGTTTACGGACTAGCGTGAGTTCAGATACGCAGTATTTT	CASSLRTSVSSDTQYF
NA	TRBV9	15	TRBJ2-2	NA	TGTGCCAGCAGCGTAACGGGGGTCCTCACCGGGGAGCTGTTTTTT	CASSVTGVLTGELFF
NA	TRBV30	13	TRBJ1-2	NA	TGTGCCTGGAGCGCCGTCACAGCGGGCGGCTACACCTTC	CAWSAVTAGGYTF
TRBD1	TRBV19	13	TRBJ1-6	NA	TGTGCCAGTAGTCTCACAGGGGTATCACCCCTCCACTTT	CASSLTGVSPLHF
TRBD1	TRBV7-3	16	TRBJ2-1	NA	TGTGCCAGCAGCCTATTAGGGGGACAGGGTTCAAATGAGCAGTTCTTC	CASSLLGGQGSNEQFF
NA	TRBV5-6	16	TRBJ1-2	NA	TGTGCCAGCAGCTTCCCCTCATCTTTCGAAGGCTATGGCTACACCTTC	CASSFPSSFEGYGYTF
TRBD1	TRBV3-1/TRBV3-2	16	TRBJ2-2	NA	TGTGCCAGCAGCCAGGGGCTCACAGGGGGCCCCGGGGAGCTGTTTTTT	CASSQGLTGGPGELFF
NA	TRBV19	15	TRBJ1-5	NA	TGTGCCAGTAACATCGGCTCCGTGAGCAATCAGCCCCAGCATTTT	CASNIGSVSNQPQHF
TRBD2	TRBV7-8	16	TRBJ2-1	NA	TGTGCCAGCAGCTCGCTTAGCGGGAGATCCTACAATGAGCAGTTCTTC	CASSSLSGRSYNEQFF
TRBD1	TRBV7-2	16	TRBJ1-6	few	TGTGCCAGCAGCTCTTCACAGGGGGCAAGGAATTCACCCCTCCACTTT	CASSSSQGARNSPLHF
NA	TRBV19	13	TRBJ1-2	NA	TGTGCCAGTAGTATAGACAGGGATTATGGCTACACCTTC	CASSIDRDYGYTF
NA	TRBV19	14	TRBJ2-2	NA	TGTGCCAGTAGTATGGCAGGGGACACCGGGGAGCTGTTTTTT	CASSMAGDTGELFF
NA	TRBV13	13	TRBJ1-6	NA	TGTGCCAGCAGTATAGCGTATGATTCACCCCTCCACTTT	CASSIAYDSPLHF
TRBD1	TRBV10-1	16	TRBJ2-2	NA	TGCGCCAGCAGTGAAAGGGACAGGGGAATTGCCGGGGAGCTGTTTTTT	CASSERDRGIAGELFF
NA	TRBV12-3/TRBV12-4	13	TRBJ1-5	NA	TGTGCCAGCAGGGGGACGGGCAATCAGCCCCAGCATTTT	CASRGTGNQPQHF
NA	TRBV27	15	TRBJ1-4	NA	TGTGCCAGCAGTCCTCACGCCAGGAAAAATGAAAAACTGTTTTTT	CASSPHARKNEKLFF
TRBD1	TRBV27	16	TRBJ1-6	NA	TGTGCCAGCAGTTCCCAGGGGGCCTCCTATAATTCACCCCTCCACTTT	CASSSQGASYNSPLHF
NA	TRBV18	15	TRBJ1-1	NA	TGTGCCAGCTCACCACAAAACAGGGTTAACACTGAAGCTTTCTTT	CASSPQNRVNTEAFF
TRBD2	TRBV5-1	16	TRBJ2-3	NA	TGCGCCAGCAGCCCTCGGACTAGCGGGGGCACAGATACGCAGTATTTT	CASSPRTSGGTDTQYF